These 12 T cell receptor beta chains came from one sample sequenced in a study of cytomegalovirus exposure and HLA in healthy donors (dated by TCRdb to about 2017). Library generation was performed with the immunoSEQ multiplex PCR assay. For the multiplex PCR, a mixture combining 60 forward primers for TCR Vbeta segments and 13 reverse primers for TCR Jbeta segments was used. Not all clones reach the TCRdb copy of this immuneACCESS table, which keeps in-frame sequences only. Checked studies attribute under half of the gap to unresolved V genes and leave the rest unexplained. Counted in this sample were around 150,000 clones; 60% to 80% of them appeared once. About 1.8% of the sample is taken by the ten largest. The sample consisted of PBMCs. The receptor source for this set is a woman younger than 45 in good health and CMV-seronegative.

This clone was counted a few times. The CDR3, as DNA: TGTGCCAGCAGTTATAGCGGGGGGGTAGGTGAGCAGTTCTTC. As protein: CASSYSGGVGEQFF. The rearrangement uses TRBV7-2 and TRBJ2-1; 11 bases map to TRBD2. The CDR3 has 14 amino acids. V dropped 6 bases and J dropped 9; count of bases not matched to a gene: 7. Germline CDR1 and CDR2: SGHTA and FQGNSA.

V gene TRBV28 combines with J gene TRBJ2-1, with D possibly being TRBD1 (5 bases). Trimming left V 11 bases short and J 0 bases short, with 11 bases between. Germline V gives CDR1 MDHEN, CDR2 SYDVKM. The CDR3 has 13 residues. Here the CDR3 reads CAAEGDSYNEQFF. The CDR3 DNA is TGTGCCGCGGAAGGGGACTCCTACAATGAGCAGTTCTTC.

The genes are TRBV21-1 and TRBJ1-5; no DNA check was done on the table's D call, TRBD1. TRBV21-1 is described as a pseudogene. This CDR3 comprises 16 residues. Written as DNA, the CDR3 is TGTGCCAGCAGCAAGCCTGGGACAGGGGGCGATCAGCCCCAGCATTTT. As protein: CASSKPGTGGDQPQHF.

This clone was detected only a few times. V and J are TRBV5-6 and TRBJ1-2; D uncertain. CDR3 length equals 14 residues. V was pared by 4 bases and J by 8 bases, with 18 bases between. CDR1 and CDR2 from the germline V gene are SGHDT and YYEEEE. The CDR3 here is CASSPWAATRGYTF. The CDR3 DNA reads as TGTGCCAGCAGCCCTTGGGCAGCCACCAGGGGCTACACCTTC.

The chain uses TRBV18 and TRBJ1-4, with 7 bases fitting TRBD1. Germline V gene lookup returns CDR1 KGHSH and CDR2 LQKENI. Trimming at V came to 1 base and at J to 7 bases, leaving 6 bases not matched to a gene. This CDR3 spans 15 amino acids. CDR3 DNA: TGTGCCAGCTCACCACAGTCAGGGGGGTCTGAAAAACTGTTTTTT. Translated, it gives CASSPQSGGSEKLFF. The full variable domain, rest sourced from reference TRBV18 and TRBJ1-4, is NAGVMQNPRHLVRRRGQEARLRCSPMKGHSHVYWYRQLPEEGLKFMVYLQKENIIDESGMPKERFSAEFPKEGPSILRIQQVVRGDSAAYFCASSPQSGGSEKLFFGSGTQLSVL.

The V and J genes are TRBV5-5 and TRBJ1-1; 8 nucleotides line up with TRBD1. The ends lost 4 bases at V and 0 bases at J; junction bases unmatched: 8. Germline-derived CDR1 and CDR2 are SGHKS and YYEKEE (reference sequence). The CDR3 is 16 amino acids. CDR3 loop: CASSQLPGQVNTEAFF. The CDR3 DNA sequence: TGTGCCAGCAGCCAGTTACCGGGACAGGTGAACACTGAAGCTTTCTTT.

This chain connects TRBV14 to TRBJ1-2, with no clear D. CDR3 length: 12 amino acids. V lost 0 bases and J 10 bases, leaving 9 bases between the germline ends. Germline CDR1 SGHDN, CDR2 FVKESK. The CDR3 sequence: CASSQERRHYTF. The DNA of the CDR3 is TGTGCCAGCAGCCAAGAGAGGCGTCACTACACCTTC.

This chain connects TRBV6-6 to TRBJ2-7, with 8 bases aligning to TRBD2. V dropped 5 bases and J dropped 0; count of bases not matched to a gene: 9. The CDR3 loop spans 16 amino acids. Germline V gene data show CDR1 as MNHNY and CDR2 as SVGAGI (reference sequence). The CDR3 DNA follows: TGTGCCAGCAGTCCCCGGGGCGGGGGGAGCTCCTACGAGCAGTACTTC. As protein: CASSPRGGGSSYEQYF.

The chain employs TRBV5-5 and TRBJ1-2; TRBD1 might be the D (6 bases). Germline V gives CDR1 SGHKS, CDR2 YYEKEE (reference sequence). This CDR3 comprises 16 residues. V gave up 1 base and J gave up 8 bases, with 21 bases separating them. The CDR3: CASSLLNRDLWGGYTF. In nucleotides, the CDR3 is TGTGCCAGCAGCTTGCTTAACAGGGATCTGTGGGGCGGCTACACCTTC.

V usage is TRBV29-1 and J usage is TRBJ1-2, with 9 bases matching TRBD1. V was clipped by 6 bases and J by 7 bases; unmatched bases: 9. CDR1 and CDR2 from the germline V gene are SQVTM and ANQGSEA. The CDR3 runs to 13 residues. The CDR3 region is CSVDLQGAGGYTF. CDR3 nucleotides: TGCAGCGTCGACTTACAGGGGGCAGGTGGCTACACCTTC. The full variable domain, in which reference TRBV29-1 and TRBJ1-2 provide the parts outside the CDR3, is SAVISQKPSRDICQRGTSLTIQCQVDSQVTMMFWYRQQPGQSLTLIATANQGSEATYESGFVIDKFPISRPNLTFSTLTVSNMSPEDSSIYLCSVDLQGAGGYTFGSGTRLTVV.

The chain carries TRBV5-1 and TRBJ2-2; TRBD1 matches at 7 bases. The ends lost 4 bases at V and 4 bases at J; junction bases unmatched: 7. Germline CDR1 reads SGHRS; CDR2 reads YFSETQ. The CDR3 totals 15 residues. In DNA, the CDR3 is TGCGCCAGCAGCGTTACAGGGGCCAGCACCGGGGAGCTGTTTTTT. It encodes CASSVTGASTGELFF. The full variable domain, its missing parts supplied by reference TRBV5-1 and TRBJ2-2, is KAGVTQTPRYLIKTRGQQVTLSCSPISGHRSVSWYQQTPGQGLQFLFEYFSETQRNKGNFPGRFSGRQFSNSRSEMNVSTLELGDSALYLCASSVTGASTGELFFGEGSRLTVL.

This rearrangement joins TRBV4-1 to TRBJ1-3, with 7 bases fitting TRBD1. Germline assignment: CDR1 MGHRA and CDR2 YSYEKL. This CDR3 has 14 amino acids. Unmatched junction bases numbered 1, after V lost 1 base and J lost 4 bases. The CDR3 sequence: CASSQGTGGNTIYF. In DNA form, the CDR3 reads TGCGCCAGCAGCCAAGGGACAGGAGGAAACACCATATATTTT.